This T cell receptor beta chain was recorded in a study of T cells in Graves' hyperthyroidism and ophthalmopathy (dated by TCRdb to the late 2010s). About the investigation overall: Peripheral blood samples were taken at the time of initial diagnosis, prior to any treatment. The 100 discovery patients were divided at random into training and test sets in a 7:3 ratio. The study also compared thyroid tissue and blood T-cell repertoires from 6 or 7 Graves' hyperthyroidism patients. Whether ophthalmopathy could be predicted prospectively was tested in an independent validation cohort made up of roughly 19 hyperthyroidism patients plus 17 patients who later progressed to ophthalmopathy. After sampling, hyperthyroidism patients received methimazole starting at 30 mg daily, and ophthalmopathy patients received high-dose intravenous methylprednisolone. According to the paper, TCR Vbeta CDR3 sequencing was carried out on 120 to 150 peripheral blood samples, which came from about 45 ophthalmopathy, approximately 78 hyperthyroidism and about 17 progressor patients. To identify distinguishing TCR V-J signatures, a discovery cohort of 90 to 100 patients was used, comprising 43 with Graves' ophthalmopathy and about 59 with stable Graves' hyperthyroidism. Findings and caveats that apply to the study as a whole: In validation, the model predicted progression to ophthalmopathy with roughly 70% sensitivity and around 72% specificity, a median of 6.5 months before onset. No statistical method was used to set the sample size in advance, and investigators knew the group allocation. Most expanded thyroid clonotypes (frequency above 0.001) were also found in blood, which suggests that blood repertoires may mirror thyroid immune responses. A model built on a 13 V-J signature distinguished ophthalmopathy from stable hyperthyroidism, reaching over 85% sensitivity and 81% to 83% specificity in cross-validation and 80%/75% in testing.

Including cysteine and phenylalanine, the CDR3 has 13 amino acids. The sequence is cut down to CDR3 DNA, 39 bases in frame from base 1. V and J are truncated by 3 bases and 5 bases respectively, leaving an intervening sequence of 10 bases. CDR1 and CDR2 were assigned from the germline V gene (reference sequence) as SEHNR and FQNEAQ. The TCR beta CDR3 regions were amplified from RNA transcripts. The TCR CDR3 was subjected to a first round of RT-PCR using the HTBI primer set and the Qiagen OneStep RT-PCR kit. The libraries were constructed in a second round of multiplex PCR and then size-selected and purified. The libraries were sequenced on an Illumina HiSeq2000 using paired-end 100 bp reads. On the authors' methods: SOAPnuke was used to process the raw data, with reads discarded if the reads contained adapters or uncalled bases, had a mean Phred below 15, or lacked an exact constant-primer or identifier match. High-quality paired reads were merged using COPE v1.2.5, and each unique nucleotide sequence was defined as a clonotype. MiTCR v1.1 was used to align the clonotypes against IMGT TRBV, TRBD and TRBJ reference segments. Analysis was restricted to V-J combinations with a frequency above 0.0001, which covered roughly 99% of repertoires. The TCS score was defined as the ratio of F50 (clonal expansion) to E x V (chaos), calculated using BLOSUM62-based TCRdist between CDR3 peptides within each V-J. Welch's t-statistics and random forest reduced roughly 540 V-J features to 13, which were used in a naive Bayes classifier (R e1071). The public sequencing data were trimmed at Q25 with fastp and processed into clonotypes with MiXCR by TCRdb, which kept only in-frame beta chains. Entries are consolidated by CDR3 protein sequence, retaining the most common genes and DNA. The V and J calls shown here were made by TCRdb, not taken from the authors' results. The table for this sample lists over 250,000 distinct CDR3 sequences; 12% to 15% of them were counted only once. In total, the top ten clones hold approximately 35% of the sample.

Moderately to severely active disease, a Clinical Activity Score of at least 3, a NOSPECS grade of at least 4, and a duration under 3 months were present in ophthalmopathy patients. Patients with uncontrolled infections, other autoimmune diseases, pregnancy or lactation were excluded. Diagnoses were based on clinical symptoms, serum thyroxine and TRAb, thyroid ultrasound and orbital computed tomography. PBMCs were isolated from 7.5 to 10 ml of fresh peripheral blood by Ficoll-Paque density gradient centrifugation. Trizol reagent was used to extract total RNA, and RNA quality was then checked on an Agilent 2100 Bioanalyzer. Details on this clonotype: The antigen this receptor binds is unknown. No quality values exist for individual bases; no much larger clone is one base distant.

The receptor's source is a woman aged 40 to 55 with Graves' ophthalmopathy. Sequencing input: blood. The sequence links TRBV7-9 to TRBJ1-2, with the identity of the D gene unclear. The CDR3 corresponds to CASSLGRGYGYTF. Here is the DNA: TGTGCCAGCAGCTTGGGTCGGGGATATGGCTACACCTTC. Joined to the reference TRBV7-9 and TRBJ1-2 proteins, this CDR3 gives the full variable domain: DTGVSQNPRHKITKRGQNVTFRCDPISEHNRLYWYRQTLGQGPEFLTYFQNEAQLEKSRLLSDRFSAERPKGSFSTLEIQRTEQGDSAMYLCASSLGRGYGYTFGSGTRLTVV.